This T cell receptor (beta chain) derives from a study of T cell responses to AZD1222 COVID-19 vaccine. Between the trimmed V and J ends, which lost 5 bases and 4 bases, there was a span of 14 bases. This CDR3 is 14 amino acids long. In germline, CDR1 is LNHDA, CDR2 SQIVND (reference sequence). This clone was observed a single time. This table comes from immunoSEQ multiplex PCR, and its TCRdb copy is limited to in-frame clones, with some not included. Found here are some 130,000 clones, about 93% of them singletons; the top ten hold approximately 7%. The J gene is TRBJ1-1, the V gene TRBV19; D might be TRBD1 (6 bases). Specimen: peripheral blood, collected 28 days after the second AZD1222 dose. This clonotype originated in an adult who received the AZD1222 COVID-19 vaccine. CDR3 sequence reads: CASSRERGGTEAFF. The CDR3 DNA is TGTGCCAGTAGTCGCGAGAGAGGGGGCACTGAAGCTTTCTTT.